Shown below are 27 T cell receptor beta chains from a single sample sequenced in a study of CD8+CD57+ T cells in acquired aplastic anemia. Selection for sequencing was limited to patients who had shown CD8+CD57+ cell expansion by flow cytometry. CDR3 and TCR beta VDJ profiling relied on a genomic DNA template. Via MiXCR, TCRdb re-called the reads, giving one row per CDR3 protein. This table has around 170,000 distinct CDR3 sequences, more than 45% appearing once. The sequenced material came from sorted CD4+, CD8+, or CD8+CD57+ T cells (not recorded which) from PBMCs. These receptors were taken from a human donor with aplastic anemia.

The V call is TRBV12-3 or TRBV12-4, the J call TRBJ2-7, with a tentative D call TRBD2 (7 bases). V dropped 2 bases and J dropped 3 bases, with 20 bases sitting between them. The CDR3 is 17 residues long. DNA for the CDR3: TGTGCCAGCAGTTTACGCTCGGGGGGCCCGTCGGTCTACGAGCAGTACTTC. Protein sequence: CASSLRSGGPSVYEQYF.

The rearrangement links TRBV3-1 to TRBJ2-3, with D unclear. V gave up 2 bases and J gave up 2 bases, with 5 bases separating them. The CDR3 runs to 13 residues. CDR1 and CDR2 from the germline V gene are LGHDT and YNNKEL (reference sequence). CDR3 sequence (DNA): TGTGCCAGCAGCCAAAGGCCCACAGATACGCAGTATTTT. Its protein is CASSQRPTDTQYF.

The gene calls are TRBV24-1 and TRBJ1-2, with D tentatively TRBD1 (5 bases). Germline V gene sequence: CDR1 KGHDR, CDR2 SFDVKD. The CDR3 totals 13 residues. Trimming left V 1 base short and J 7 bases short, with 9 bases between. CDR3 sequence: CATSDFSGSGYTF. The CDR3 region has the DNA TGTGCCACCAGTGATTTCTCAGGGAGTGGCTACACCTTC.

This clonotype is a singleton in its sample. The chain joins TRBV4-1 to TRBJ2-7; 13 bases map to TRBD2. This CDR3 is 16 amino acids long. The germline V gene encodes CDR1 MGHRA and CDR2 YSYEKL. V lost 5 bases to trimming and J lost 3 bases; unmatched junction nucleotides: 7. CDR3 residues: CASSAGTSGDIYEQYF. The DNA of the CDR3 is TGCGCCAGCAGCGCCGGGACTAGCGGGGACATCTACGAGCAGTACTTC.

CDR3 bases: TGTGCCAGCAGCCGGACAGGGGGTACCGGGGAGCTGTTTTTT. Protein product: CASSRTGGTGELFF. This chain connects TRBV11-1 to TRBJ2-2, with 10 bases that match TRBD1. The CDR3 totals 14 residues. Germline V lookup: CDR1 SGHAT, CDR2 FQDESV (reference sequence). With V trimmed by 5 bases and J by 5 bases, 2 bases remained unmatched.

The chain links TRBV20-1 to TRBJ2-3; the match to TRBD2 covers 13 bases. This CDR3 comprises 16 residues. With 3 bases clipped from V and 2 bases from J, the junction kept 5 bases outside the gene matches. Germline V CDR1 and CDR2: DFQATT, SNEGSKA (reference sequence). CDR3 nucleotides: TGCAGTGCTAGCCCTGGGACTAGCGGGACCACAGATACGCAGTATTTT. It encodes CSASPGTSGTTDTQYF.

The chain employs TRBV24-1 and TRBJ2-1, with 7 bases that match TRBD2. V gave up 4 bases and J gave up 13 bases; unmatched junction bases: 6. Looked up from germline, CDR1 is KGHDR and CDR2 is SFDVKD. The length of the CDR3 is 12 residues. CDR3 sequence: CATSEAGTTQFF. The CDR3 region has the DNA TGTGCCACCAGTGAAGCCGGGACTACCCAGTTCTTC.

At least ten counts were recorded for this clonotype. A junction boundary mismatches the germline segment, possibly from a read error. This chain joins TRBV7-2 and TRBJ1-5; D unclear. Germline V lookup: CDR1 SGHTA, CDR2 FQGNSA. This CDR3 is built from 13 residues. The CDR3: CASSLRPEIVPVF. As DNA, the CDR3 is TGTGCCAGCAGCTTAAGGCCGGAGATAGTTCCGGTTTTT.

This clonotype was detected ten times or more. The chain links TRBV5-1 to TRBJ2-3; 10 nucleotides agree with TRBD2. V shed 0 bases and J 5 bases; nucleotides not matched to a gene: 6. The germline V gene encodes CDR1 SGHRS and CDR2 YFSETQ. This CDR3 is built from 16 residues. The CDR3 here is CASSLASGSIGDTQYF. Written as DNA, the CDR3 is TGCGCCAGCAGCTTGGCTAGCGGGAGCATTGGAGATACGCAGTATTTT.

On this clonotype: A much larger clone lies one base from this, so it may be a read error. The chain is built from TRBV5-4 and TRBJ1-1; possibly TRBD1 for D (5 bases). The germline CDR1 and CDR2 sequences are SGHNT and YYREEE (reference sequence). This CDR3 comprises 15 residues. V lost 4 bases to trimming and J lost 5 bases, with 18 bases between them. The CDR3 is CASSARDSYQTEAFF. The CDR3 nucleotides are TGTGCCAGCAGCGCGAGGGACTCCTACCAGACTGAAGCTTTCTTT.

This clonotype was seen a few times. The chain joins TRBV18 to TRBJ1-1; tentative D call: TRBD1 (6 bases). The CDR3 contains 14 residues. V lost 4 bases to trimming and J lost 7 bases, with 16 bases between them. Germline lookup yields CDR1 KGHSH and CDR2 LQKENI. The CDR3 region has the DNA TGTGCCAGCTCACGAGTAACGGGACAATATGAAGCTTTCTTT. Amino acids: CASSRVTGQYEAFF. The full variable domain, with the rest looked up from reference TRBV18 and TRBJ1-1, is NAGVMQNPRHLVRRRGQEARLRCSPMKGHSHVYWYRQLPEEGLKFMVYLQKENIIDESGMPKERFSAEFPKEGPSILRIQQVVRGDSAAYFCASSRVTGQYEAFFGQGTRLTVV.

This clonotype was seen only a few times. V and J are TRBV4-1 and TRBJ2-3, with 11 bases that match TRBD2. This CDR3 is built from 15 residues. V shed 1 base, J shed 3 bases, and the junction held 0 bases outside the gene matches. CDR1 is MGHRA, CDR2 YSYEKL, per germline. The CDR3 sequence: CASSQGLAGTDTQYF. The CDR3 nucleotides are TGCGCCAGCAGCCAAGGACTAGCGGGGACAGATACGCAGTATTTT.

This clonotype was recorded at least ten times. This chain joins TRBV11-2 and TRBJ2-7; 8 bases fit TRBD2. The germline V gene has CDR1 SGHAT and CDR2 FQNNGV. CDR3 length: 16 residues. V dropped 0 bases and J dropped 2; count of bases not matched to a gene: 6. CDR3 sequence: CASSLDHGTRAYEQYF. Written as DNA, the CDR3 is TGTGCCAGCAGCTTAGATCATGGGACTAGAGCCTACGAGCAGTACTTC. Full variable domain (remainder filled in from reference TRBV11-2 and TRBJ2-7): EAGVAQSPRYKIIEKRQSVAFWCNPISGHATLYWYQQILGQGPKLLIQFQNNGVVDDSQLPKDRFSAERLKGVDSTLKIQPAKLEDSAVYLCASSLDHGTRAYEQYFGPGTRLTVT.

This clonotype was detected many times. The V call is TRBV13, the J call TRBJ2-1; 9 nucleotides align to TRBD2. The CDR3 contains 16 residues. Germline CDR1 PRHDT, CDR2 FYEKMQ (reference sequence). Unmatched junction bases numbered 6, after V lost 3 bases and J lost 3 bases. CDR3: CASSLVGTSNYNEQFF. CDR3 DNA: TGTGCCAGCAGCTTGGTCGGGACTAGCAACTACAATGAGCAGTTCTTC. Drawing the rest from reference TRBV13 and TRBJ2-1, the complete variable domain is AAGVIQSPRHLIKEKRETATLKCYPIPRHDTVYWYQQGPGQDPQFLISFYEKMQSDKGSIPDRFSAQQFSDYHSELNMSSLELGDSALYFCASSLVGTSNYNEQFFGPGTRLTVL.

At least ten counts were recorded for this clonotype. The rearrangement joins TRBV11-1 to TRBJ2-3; D gene ambiguous. The V gene's germline CDR1 is SGHAT and CDR2 FQDESV (reference sequence). The germline V and J ends were trimmed by 9 bases and 0 bases, with 16 bases remaining between them. The CDR3 consists of 15 residues. Here the CDR3 DNA reads TGTGCCAGTGGCTGGTGGATAACTAGCACAGATACGCAGTATTTT. It codes for CASGWWITSTDTQYF.

This clonotype occurred many times. The chain combines TRBV5-8 with TRBJ2-3; maybe TRBD1 (7 bases). Germline CDR1 and CDR2: SGHTS and YDEGEE. The CDR3 runs to 14 residues. V lost 5 bases and J lost 4, with 14 bases in between. CDR3 region: CASSRGTVADTQYF. CDR3 bases: TGTGCCAGCAGTCGCGGGACAGTAGCAGATACGCAGTATTTT.

The chain recombines TRBV2 with TRBJ1-1; no clear D. This CDR3 has 12 amino acids. Germline CDR1 is SNHLY and CDR2 is FYNNEI. The V end lost 3 bases, the J end lost 6 bases, and 8 bases lay between the germline ends. The CDR3 sequence is CASSETAAEAFF. CDR3 nucleotide sequence: TGTGCCAGCAGTGAGACCGCGGCTGAAGCTTTCTTT.

A word on this clonotype: One end of the junction is discordant with germline, which a read error may explain. This rearrangement joins TRBV19 to TRBJ2-5; TRBD1 matches at 12 bases. Germline V gives CDR1 LNHDA, CDR2 SQIVND (reference sequence). The CDR3 sequence is 15 residues long. The CDR3 bases are TGCGCCAGTATCCTCCGGGACAGGGGGCGCGAGACCCAGTACTTC. Translating it yields CASILRDRGRETQYF.

This clonotype has ten or more counts. The V and J genes are TRBV7-9 and TRBJ1-2; D uncertain. Germline V gives CDR1 SEHNR, CDR2 FQNEAQ (reference sequence). V lost 4 bases, J lost 4 bases, and 16 bases lay in between. CDR3 length equals 15 residues. The CDR3 protein is CASSSSGRSGYGYTF. The CDR3, as DNA: TGTGCCAGCAGCTCGTCGGGCCGGTCAGGCTATGGCTACACCTTC.

The chain couples TRBV19 to TRBJ2-7; TRBD2 matches at 8 bases. The germline V gene encodes CDR1 LNHDA and CDR2 SQIVND (reference sequence). J was trimmed by 6 bases and V by 10 bases; bases with no gene match: 14. The CDR3 is 14 amino acids. In DNA form, the CDR3 reads TGTGCCACCTCCGCTCAACAGGGACTAGGCGAGCAGTACTTC. Protein: CATSAQQGLGEQYF. Complete variable domain (other parts from reference TRBV19 and TRBJ2-7): DGGITQSPKYLFRKEGQNVTLSCEQNLNHDAMYWYRQDPGQGLRLIYYSQIVNDFQKGDIAEGYSVSREKKESFPLTVTSAQKNPTAFYLCATSAQQGLGEQYFGPGTRLTVT.

This rearrangement joins TRBV10-1 to TRBJ2-7; possibly TRBD1 for D (6 bases). Trimming left V 4 bases short and J 1 base short, with 8 bases between. The CDR3 sequence is 13 residues long. CDR1 is WNHNN, CDR2 SYGVQD, per germline (reference sequence). In nucleotides, the CDR3 is TGCGCCAGCAGTGGGGGACATTCCTACGAGCAGTACTTC. It translates to CASSGGHSYEQYF.

CDR3 in amino acids: CASSIELSGANVLTF. For the CDR3, the DNA is TGTGCCAGTAGTATAGAACTCTCTGGGGCCAACGTCCTGACTTTC. The chain uses TRBV19 and TRBJ2-6; the D is unclear. The CDR3 has 15 amino acids. The germline CDR1 and CDR2 sequences are LNHDA and SQIVND (reference sequence). Trimming cost V 0 bases and J 0 bases, with 3 bases left between them. The full variable domain, its missing parts supplied by reference TRBV19 and TRBJ2-6, is DGGITQSPKYLFRKEGQNVTLSCEQNLNHDAMYWYRQDPGQGLRLIYYSQIVNDFQKGDIAEGYSVSREKKESFPLTVTSAQKNPTAFYLCASSIELSGANVLTFGAGSRLTVL.

This clonotype was counted between two and nine times. V is TRBV28 and J is TRBJ2-6; D is perhaps TRBD1 (6 bases). This CDR3 region has 16 residues. V was shortened by 2 bases and J by 4 bases, with 12 bases between the two germline ends. In germline, CDR1 is MDHEN, CDR2 SYDVKM. The CDR3, as DNA: TGTGCCAGCAGTTTAGGGGGCGCGGGCGGGGCCAACGTCCTGACTTTC. Its protein is CASSLGGAGGANVLTF. Full variable domain (missing parts from reference TRBV28 and TRBJ2-6): DVKVTQSSRYLVKRTGEKVFLECVQDMDHENMFWYRQDPGLGLRLIYFSYDVKMKEKGDIPEGYSVSREKKERFSLILESASTNQTSMYLCASSLGGAGGANVLTFGAGSRLTVL.

Regarding this clonotype: Relative to the germline gene, one junction end is altered; a read error may explain this. The J gene is TRBJ1-1, the V gene TRBV11-2; unclear D gene. The germline V gene encodes CDR1 SGHAT and CDR2 FQNNGV. This CDR3 region has 14 residues. CDR3 sequence reads: CASSFEQLNTEAFF. CDR3 coding DNA: TGTGCCAGCAGCTTCGAACAGCTGAACACTGAGGCTTTCTTT.

This sequence joins TRBV19 and TRBJ1-2, with 9 bases aligning to TRBD1. V was pared by 6 bases and J by 7 bases, with 3 bases of the junction left unmatched. Per germline, CDR1 LNHDA and CDR2 SQIVND (reference sequence). The CDR3 has 12 amino acids. The CDR3 nucleotides are TGTGCCAGTAGACAGGGGGCGCTTGGCTACACCTTC. Its translation: CASRQGALGYTF.

The V gene is TRBV2, the J gene TRBJ1-4, with D perhaps matching TRBD1 (5 bases). The CDR3 covers 15 residues. Between the trimmed V and J ends, which lost 6 bases and 0 bases, there was a span of 11 bases. CDR1 SNHLY and CDR2 FYNNEI come from the germline V gene. In nucleotides, the CDR3 is TGTGCCAGCAGGGCGACAGCAACAACTAATGAAAAACTGTTTTTT. This translates into CASRATATTNEKLFF.

This clonotype was observed many times. The chain carries TRBV5-6 and TRBJ2-7; 10 nucleotides align to TRBD2. The germline V gene encodes CDR1 SGHDT and CDR2 YYEEEE. This CDR3 has 15 amino acids. Trimming cost V 1 base and J 3 bases; bases outside gene matches: 4. The CDR3 nucleotides are TGTGCCAGCAGCTTGTGGACTAGCGGATACTACGAGCAGTACTTC. This codes for CASSLWTSGYYEQYF. The full variable domain, rest sourced from reference TRBV5-6 and TRBJ2-7, is DAGVTQSPTHLIKTRGQQVTLRCSPKSGHDTVSWYQQALGQGPQFIFQYYEEEERQRGNFPDRFSGHQFPNYSSELNVNALLLGDSALYLCASSLWTSGYYEQYFGPGTRLTVT.